A single sample gave rise to the 7 T cell receptor beta chains below, sequenced in a study of T cells after posttransplantation cyclophosphamide. The method was immunoSEQ multiplex PCR; TCRdb's version includes in-frame clones alone and lacks a portion of them. The sample gives 30,000 to 35,000 clones, none seen only once, and the top ten clones hold over 4%. The sample consisted of PBMCs. The origin of the receptors is a woman younger than 45 in good health and a related stem cell transplant donor.

This clone was recorded a few times. The rearrangement links TRBV5-1 to TRBJ2-2, with D maybe TRBD2 (6 bases). Germline CDR1 and CDR2: SGHRS and YFSETQ. The ends were cut back, 0 bases at V and 5 bases at J, with 20 bases in the middle. The CDR3 length is 18 residues. Here the CDR3 reads CASSLVPGGRPGTGELFF. The CDR3 nucleotides read TGCGCCAGCAGCTTGGTCCCCGGGGGACGTCCAGGGACCGGGGAGCTGTTTTTT.

This clone has just a few counts. The CDR3 region has the DNA TGCGCCAGCAGCGTTGACGGCAGGTCGTTCGATGGCTACACCTTC. Protein: CASSVDGRSFDGYTF. The chain is built from TRBV5-1 and TRBJ1-2; D is unresolved. The CDR3 consists of 15 residues. Germline CDR1 SGHRS, CDR2 YFSETQ. The V and J ends lost 4 bases and 6 bases respectively, with 19 bases between them.

This clone was seen at least ten times. The gene calls are TRBV12-3 or TRBV12-4 and TRBJ1-1, with a weak D call TRBD1 (5 bases). The CDR3 is made up of 14 amino acids. Trimming took off 1 base at V and 6 bases at J, with 12 bases between the two ends. The CDR3 DNA sequence: TGTGCCAGCAGTTTAGGGTTGGGGGGTGCTGAAGCTTTCTTT. Its protein product is CASSLGLGGAEAFF.

In this sample, this clone turned up many times. The chain links TRBV2 to TRBJ1-4; D is ambiguous. The CDR3 sequence is 10 residues long. Germline V gene data show CDR1 as SNHLY and CDR2 as FYNNEI. V gave up 6 bases and J gave up 13 bases, with 9 bases separating them. The CDR3 here is CASRGSILFF. The CDR3, as DNA: TGTGCCAGCAGGGGTAGCATACTGTTTTTT.

This clone was seen only a few times. J is TRBJ1-5 and V is TRBV7-8; TRBD1 aligns across 8 bases. With V trimmed by 7 bases and J by 4 bases, 9 bases remained unmatched. The CDR3 contains 15 residues. Germline V gene data show CDR1 as SGHVS and CDR2 as FQNEAQ. DNA for the CDR3: TGTGCCAGCAACCGAGACAGGGGTCCGAATCAGCCCCAGCATTTT. Translating gives CASNRDRGPNQPQHF.

In its sample, this clone was seen many times. The J gene is TRBJ1-1, the V gene TRBV5-1; 9 bases are shared with TRBD1. Trimming took 5 bases from V and 0 from J; bases not matched to a gene: 8. The germline V gene has CDR1 SGHRS and CDR2 YFSETQ. This CDR3 is 16 amino acids long. This chain's CDR3 is CASRRGTGHMNTEAFF. CDR3 nucleotide sequence: TGCGCCAGCAGACGAGGGACAGGGCATATGAACACTGAAGCTTTCTTT.

This clone occurred a few times. This sequence joins TRBV12-3 or TRBV12-4 and TRBJ1-6; 11 bases map to TRBD1. Unmatched junction bases numbered 7, after V lost 5 bases and J lost 10 bases. The CDR3 runs to 15 residues. The CDR3 nucleotides are TGTGCCAGCAGTGCCCGGACAGGGGGCGGCTCACCCCTCCACTTT. Translated: CASSARTGGGSPLHF.